The 29 T cell receptor beta chains in this list originate from one sample, sequenced in a study of beta chain features in type 1 diabetes. The antigens these receptors bind are not known. cDNA synthesis used the whole RNA isolate, giving expressed TCRB sequences. Profiled with immunoSEQ multiplex PCR; TCRdb holds only in-frame clones, not every one. The sample records a few hundred thousand clones, 20% to 25% being singletons. Overall study findings and caveats: People with Type 1 diabetes carried modestly yet significantly shorter TCRB CDR3s in all four CD4+ subsets.

Specimen: naive CD4+ T cells from blood. Source of these receptors: a woman in her 30s with type 1 diabetes.

CDR3 protein: CASSDRRTGQFF. Here the CDR3 DNA reads TGTGCCAGCAGTGATCGGAGGACAGGGCAGTTCTTC. The chain carries TRBV2 and TRBJ2-1; TRBD1 agrees at 7 bases. CDR1 is SNHLY and CDR2 is FYNNEI in the germline V gene. The trim removed 3 bases at V and 12 bases at J, leaving 5 bases unmatched. This CDR3 is 12 amino acids long.

This clone was found a few times. The CDR3 nucleotides read TGTGCCAGTGGGACAGTAAACATTCAGTACTTC. Translated, it gives CASGTVNIQYF. The chain has TRBV11-3 and TRBJ2-4, with 7 nucleotides matching TRBD1. V was clipped by 9 bases and J by 6 bases; unmatched bases: 2. This CDR3 comprises 11 residues. The germline V gene encodes CDR1 SGHNT and CDR2 YENEEA.

The V and J genes are TRBV30 and TRBJ2-7; 8 nucleotides agree with TRBD2. With 3 bases clipped from V and 7 bases from J, the junction kept 2 bases outside the gene matches. Germline V gene sequence: CDR1 GTSNPN, CDR2 SVGIG (reference sequence). The CDR3 is made up of 11 amino acids. CDR3 loop: CAWRREGEQYF. The CDR3 coding sequence is TGTGCCTGGAGACGGGAGGGGGAGCAGTACTTC.

This clone was seen a handful of times. The junction differs from germline at one of its ends, possibly a read error. V and J are TRBV7-9 and TRBJ2-3; weak D call: TRBD2 (5 bases). Germline-derived CDR1 and CDR2 are SEHNR and FQNEAQ (reference sequence). This CDR3 is built from 16 residues. The CDR3 loop reads CASTLGFSGSTDTQYF. The CDR3 bases are TGTGCCAGCACCTTAGGATTCTCGGGAAGCACAGATACGCAGTATTTT.

The V and J genes are TRBV11-3 and TRBJ2-5; D is possibly TRBD2 (5 bases). There are 13 residues in the CDR3. The V gene lost 2 bases and the J gene lost 5 bases, with 9 bases spanning the gap. Germline V lookup: CDR1 SGHNT, CDR2 YENEEA. CDR3 sequence (DNA): TGTGCCAGCAGCTTAAGAGGGTCGGAGACCCAGTACTTC. It codes for CASSLRGSETQYF.

This sequence joins TRBV7-8 and TRBJ2-4; D is undetermined. The germline CDR1 and CDR2 sequences are SGHVS and FQNEAQ. This CDR3 spans 11 amino acids. V lost 4 bases and J 5 bases, leaving 3 bases between the germline ends. CDR3 residues: CASSSENIQYF. The CDR3 nucleotides are TGTGCCAGCAGCTCCGAAAACATTCAGTACTTC.

The chain couples TRBV29-1 to TRBJ2-5; 10 bases agree with TRBD2. Germline V gene sequence: CDR1 SQVTM, CDR2 ANQGSEA. V lost 4 bases to trimming and J lost 2 bases; unmatched junction nucleotides: 10. This CDR3 comprises 16 residues. This CDR3 reads CSVAGLALSPQETQYF. DNA for the CDR3: TGCAGCGTTGCGGGACTAGCGTTATCTCCGCAAGAGACCCAGTACTTC.

This clone has only a few counts. The CDR3 is CASGLSGSAHEQYF. The CDR3 nucleotides are TGTGCCAGCGGACTTAGCGGGAGCGCCCACGAGCAGTACTTC. This sequence joins TRBV28 and TRBJ2-7; 9 bases fit TRBD2. The germline gives CDR1 MDHEN, CDR2 SYDVKM. Germline trimming cut 8 bases from V and 5 bases from J; bases unmatched to any gene: 10. The CDR3 has 14 residues.

The sample holds a few counts of this clone. The rearrangement uses TRBV30 and TRBJ1-5; possible D gene TRBD1, 6 bases. CDR3 length: 18 amino acids. Germline CDR1 is GTSNPN and CDR2 is SVGIG (reference sequence). The V gene lost 3 bases and the J gene lost 2 bases, with 23 bases spanning the gap. CDR3 coding DNA: TGTGCCTGGAGCCGAAGAGGGGGGGGAATATCGGGCAATCAGCCCCAGCATTTT. This translates into CAWSRRGGGISGNQPQHF.

The chain employs TRBV11-3 and TRBJ2-1, with 14 positions matching TRBD2. J gave up 10 bases and V 10 bases, and 6 bases lay outside the gene matches. Germline-derived CDR1 and CDR2 are SGHNT and YENEEA. The CDR3 is 13 amino acids. CDR3: CATQGLAGVEQFF. In nucleotides, the CDR3 is TGTGCCACACAGGGACTAGCGGGAGTAGAGCAGTTCTTC.

The rearrangement uses TRBV7-2 and TRBJ2-7, with D hard to call. This CDR3 has 11 amino acids. V was cut by 4 bases and J by 6 bases, with 7 bases left in between. Germline values: CDR1 SGHTA, CDR2 FQGNSA. The CDR3 region is CASSSRSEQYF. The DNA for the CDR3 is TGTGCCAGCAGCTCCCGGAGCGAGCAGTACTTC.

The rearrangement links TRBV29-1 to TRBJ2-1, with 11 bases identical to TRBD1. Germline CDR1 is SQVTM and CDR2 is ANQGSEA. The CDR3 covers 15 residues. V shed 3 bases, J shed 6 bases, and the junction held 7 bases outside the gene matches. This CDR3 is CSVEDTGTGGNEQFF. The CDR3 nucleotides are TGCAGCGTTGAGGACACCGGGACAGGGGGCAATGAGCAGTTCTTC.

The sample holds one count of this clone. This chain uses TRBV2 with TRBJ2-3; the D is unclear. Germline V gene lookup returns CDR1 SNHLY and CDR2 FYNNEI. The CDR3 totals 12 residues. The V gene lost 5 bases and the J gene lost 4 bases, with 7 bases spanning the gap. The CDR3 DNA reads as TGTGCCAGCAGTCCAAGCTCAGATACGCAGTATTTT. It codes for CASSPSSDTQYF.

This clone was counted a few times. The J gene is TRBJ2-3, the V gene TRBV13; TRBD2 agrees at 9 bases. V was clipped by 4 bases and J by 1 base; unmatched bases: 3. Looked up from germline, CDR1 is PRHDT and CDR2 is FYEKMQ (reference sequence). This CDR3 is built from 15 residues. The CDR3 region has the DNA TGTGCCAGCAGCTCTAGCGGGGTGGGCACAGATACGCAGTATTTT. Translation gives CASSSSGVGTDTQYF.

This clone turned up a few times. The CDR3 DNA is TGTGCCCGGACGGGATTAGGGCAGAGCACTGAAGCTTTCTTT. It yields the protein CARTGLGQSTEAFF. This chain joins TRBV30 and TRBJ1-1, with D hard to call. Germline CDR1 reads GTSNPN; CDR2 reads SVGIG (reference sequence). The length of the CDR3 is 14 residues. V lost 8 bases and J lost 4, with 20 bases in between.

A few counts support this clone. The chain combines TRBV7-2 with TRBJ2-1; 10 bases match TRBD2. CDR3 length: 15 amino acids. The trim removed 3 bases at V and 8 bases at J, leaving 7 bases unmatched. CDR1 SGHTA and CDR2 FQGNSA come from the germline V gene. This chain's CDR3 is CASSFLAGAGHEQFF. The CDR3 nucleotides read TGTGCCAGCAGCTTTCTAGCGGGAGCCGGGCATGAGCAGTTCTTC.

This clone was seen only a few times. The rearrangement joins TRBV27 to TRBJ1-5; possible D gene TRBD1, 6 bases. Trimming stripped 6 bases from V and 3 bases from J, with 15 bases between. The germline V gene encodes CDR1 MNHEY and CDR2 SMNVEV (reference sequence). This CDR3 has 15 residues. CDR3 nucleotide sequence: TGTGCCAGCAGCCCCCGCAGGGGCCCCAATCAGCCCCAGCATTTT. Its translation: CASSPRRGPNQPQHF.

The rearrangement links TRBV11-2 to TRBJ1-1; D ambiguous. The V and J ends lost 0 bases and 0 bases respectively, with 11 bases between them. The CDR3 spans 16 residues. CDR1 and CDR2 from the germline V gene are SGHAT and FQNNGV. CDR3 in amino acids: CASSLEGPRVNTEAFF. As DNA, the CDR3 is TGTGCCAGCAGCTTAGAGGGCCCGCGAGTGAACACTGAAGCTTTCTTT.

The chain joins TRBV5-1 to TRBJ1-2; no firm D call. Germline lookup yields CDR1 SGHRS and CDR2 YFSETQ. Trimming pared 3 bases from V and 4 bases from J, leaving 7 bases between. This CDR3 spans 12 amino acids. The CDR3 sequence: CASSSGSYGYTF. The CDR3 coding sequence is TGCGCCAGCAGCTCCGGGTCCTATGGCTACACCTTC.

DNA of the CDR3: TGTGCCAGCAGCTCCGTGGCAGGGCGGACCGGGGAGCTGTTTTTT. Its translation: CASSSVAGRTGELFF. The chain recombines TRBV11-2 with TRBJ2-2; a weak D match, TRBD1 (5 bases). V lost 4 bases, J lost 5 bases, and 14 bases lay in between. CDR1 is SGHAT, CDR2 FQNNGV, per germline. This CDR3 spans 15 amino acids.

The V and J genes are TRBV29-1 and TRBJ1-2; TRBD1 aligns across 7 bases. The CDR3 covers 15 residues. CDR1 and CDR2 from the germline V gene are SQVTM and ANQGSEA. Losses at the gene ends were 6 bases for V and 4 bases for J; bases not matched to a gene: 14. The CDR3 loop reads CSVVDPGGLGYGYTF. CDR3 DNA sequence: TGCAGCGTGGTAGACCCAGGGGGACTAGGCTATGGCTACACCTTC.

In its sample, this clone was seen a few times. This chain links TRBV23-1 with TRBJ2-7; 7 positions agree with TRBD2. TRBV23-1 is treated as an ORF (open reading frame) with a function not yet certain. This CDR3 region has 14 residues. V lost 4 bases and J lost 0; bases outside the gene matches: 3. This CDR3 is CASSRTSDSYEQYF. CDR3 sequence (DNA): TGCGCCAGCAGTCGAACTAGCGACTCCTACGAGCAGTACTTC.

This clone was picked up a small number of times. The CDR3 DNA reads as TGTGCCAGCAGCTTGGGGGGCAGGGAGGACATTCAGTACTTC. Protein: CASSLGGREDIQYF. V is TRBV5-6 and J is TRBJ2-4; a weak D match, TRBD2 (6 bases). The CDR3 is made up of 14 amino acids. Germline CDR1 reads SGHDT; CDR2 reads YYEEEE. The ends were cut back, 0 bases at V and 8 bases at J, with 12 bases in the middle.

The chain has TRBV30 and TRBJ1-2; 9 positions match TRBD1. J lost 13 bases, V lost 4 bases, and 10 bases had no gene match. In germline, CDR1 is GTSNPN, CDR2 SVGIG (reference sequence). CDR3 length: 12 residues. CDR3 loop: CAWNSGTGLRTF. CDR3 coding DNA: TGTGCCTGGAATTCAGGGACAGGGCTACGCACCTTC.

J is TRBJ2-1 and V is TRBV9; 7 nucleotides align to TRBD2. Germline lookup yields CDR1 SGDLS and CDR2 YYNGEE. Trimming cost V 3 bases and J 0 bases; bases outside gene matches: 12. The CDR3 covers 18 residues. CDR3 DNA sequence: TGTGCCAGCAGCGCGGATGGTAGCGGGTCTAGCTCCTACAATGAGCAGTTCTTC. Translating gives CASSADGSGSSSYNEQFF.

The gene calls are TRBV18 and TRBJ2-7; 9 bases match TRBD1. Germline values: CDR1 KGHSH, CDR2 LQKENI. The CDR3 runs 14 residues. The trim removed 6 bases at V and 4 bases at J, leaving 7 bases unmatched. CDR3 sequence (DNA): TGTGCCAGCTCGCTCCGGGACAGGGCGTACGAGCAGTACTTC. Translating it yields CASSLRDRAYEQYF.

The chain carries TRBV6-4 and TRBJ2-3; 9 nucleotides match TRBD1. The CDR3 has 15 amino acids. The junction had 4 bases not matched to a gene; V was cut back by 0 bases and J by 6 bases. CDR1 and CDR2 from the germline V gene are MRHNA and SNTAGT. DNA of the CDR3: TGTGCCAGCAGTGACTCGGGACAGGGATGGGATACGCAGTATTTT. This codes for CASSDSGQGWDTQYF.

This chain uses TRBV30 with TRBJ1-5, with TRBD1 matching over 8 bases. Germline V gene data show CDR1 as GTSNPN and CDR2 as SVGIG (reference sequence). V gave up 2 bases and J gave up 4 bases; unmatched junction bases: 7. The CDR3 runs 15 residues. The CDR3 here is CAWSLSQGDNQPQHF. CDR3 nucleotide sequence: TGTGCCTGGAGTTTGTCACAGGGGGATAATCAGCCCCAGCATTTT.

This rearrangement joins TRBV10-3 to TRBJ1-1; no clear D gene. V was trimmed by 6 bases and J by 1 base, leaving 9 bases between them. The germline V gene encodes CDR1 ENHRY and CDR2 SYGVKD. The CDR3 spans 13 residues. CDR3 coding DNA: TGTGCCATCAGCCTGAGCGGGAACACTGAAGCTTTCTTT. It codes for CAISLSGNTEAFF.